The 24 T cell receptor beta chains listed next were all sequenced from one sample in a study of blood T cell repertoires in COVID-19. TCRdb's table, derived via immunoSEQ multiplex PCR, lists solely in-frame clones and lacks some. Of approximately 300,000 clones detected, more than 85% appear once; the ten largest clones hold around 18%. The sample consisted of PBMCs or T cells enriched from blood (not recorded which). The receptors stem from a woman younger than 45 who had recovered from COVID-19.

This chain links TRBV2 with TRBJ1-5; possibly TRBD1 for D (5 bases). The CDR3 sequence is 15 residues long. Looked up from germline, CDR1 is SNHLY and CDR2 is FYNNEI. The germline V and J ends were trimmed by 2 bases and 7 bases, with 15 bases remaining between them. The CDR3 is CASSEFIRDGQPQHF. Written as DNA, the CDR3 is TGTGCCAGCAGTGAATTTATCAGGGATGGACAGCCCCAGCATTTT.

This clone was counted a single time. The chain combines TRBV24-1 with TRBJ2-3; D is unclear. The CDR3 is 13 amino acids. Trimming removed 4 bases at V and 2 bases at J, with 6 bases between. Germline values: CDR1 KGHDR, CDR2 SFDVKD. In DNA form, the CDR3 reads TGTGCCACCAGTGACTGGCTCACAGATACGCAGTATTTT. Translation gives CATSDWLTDTQYF.

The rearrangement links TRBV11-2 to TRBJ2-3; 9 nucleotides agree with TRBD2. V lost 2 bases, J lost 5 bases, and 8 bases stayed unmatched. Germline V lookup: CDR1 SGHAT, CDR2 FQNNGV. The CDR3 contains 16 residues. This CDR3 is CASSLNAGGNGDTQYF. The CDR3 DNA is TGTGCCAGCAGCTTAAACGCGGGAGGGAATGGAGATACGCAGTATTTT.

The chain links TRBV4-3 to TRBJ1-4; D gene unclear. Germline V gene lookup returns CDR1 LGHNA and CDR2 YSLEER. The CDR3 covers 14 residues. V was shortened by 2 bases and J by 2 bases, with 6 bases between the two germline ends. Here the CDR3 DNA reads TGCGCCAGCAGCCAAACGAGGACTAATGAAAAACTGTTTTTT. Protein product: CASSQTRTNEKLFF.

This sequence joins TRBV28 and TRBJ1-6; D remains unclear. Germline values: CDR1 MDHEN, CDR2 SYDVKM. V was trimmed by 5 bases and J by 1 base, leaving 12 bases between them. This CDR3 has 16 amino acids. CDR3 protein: CASSLDSVSYNSPLHF. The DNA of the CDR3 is TGTGCCAGCAGTCTGGACTCCGTTTCCTATAATTCACCCCTCCACTTT.

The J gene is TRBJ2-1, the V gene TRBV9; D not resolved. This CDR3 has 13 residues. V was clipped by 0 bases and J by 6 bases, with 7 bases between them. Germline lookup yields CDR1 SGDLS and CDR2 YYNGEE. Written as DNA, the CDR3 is TGTGCCAGCAGCGTAGGTAATTCCAATGAGCAGTTCTTC. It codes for CASSVGNSNEQFF.

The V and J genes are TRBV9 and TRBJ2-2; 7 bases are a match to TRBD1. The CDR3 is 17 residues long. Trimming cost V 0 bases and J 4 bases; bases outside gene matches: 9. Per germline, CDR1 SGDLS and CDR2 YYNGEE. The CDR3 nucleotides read TGTGCCAGCAGCGTAGTAGGGACAGCGCCGGGCACCGGGGAGCTGTTTTTT. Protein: CASSVVGTAPGTGELFF.

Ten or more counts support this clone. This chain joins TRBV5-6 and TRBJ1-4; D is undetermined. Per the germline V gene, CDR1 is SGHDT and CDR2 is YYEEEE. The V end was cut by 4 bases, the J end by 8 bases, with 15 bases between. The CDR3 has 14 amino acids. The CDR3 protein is CASSLWAAREKLFF. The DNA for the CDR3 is TGTGCCAGCAGCCTCTGGGCCGCACGGGAAAAACTGTTTTTT.

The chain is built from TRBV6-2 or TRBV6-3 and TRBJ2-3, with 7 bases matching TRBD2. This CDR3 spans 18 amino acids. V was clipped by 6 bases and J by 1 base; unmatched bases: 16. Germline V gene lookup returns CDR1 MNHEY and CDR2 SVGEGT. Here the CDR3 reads CASSESRGGPPGTDTQYF. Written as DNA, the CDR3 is TGTGCCAGCAGCGAATCGAGGGGAGGGCCCCCCGGCACAGATACGCAGTATTTT.

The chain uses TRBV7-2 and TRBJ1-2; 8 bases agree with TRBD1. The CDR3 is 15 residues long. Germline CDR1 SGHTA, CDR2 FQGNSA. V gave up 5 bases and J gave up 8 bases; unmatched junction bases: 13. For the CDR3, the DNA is TGTGCCAGCAGCACGTCTCAAGGACAGGGCGGGGGCTACACCTTC. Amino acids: CASSTSQGQGGGYTF.

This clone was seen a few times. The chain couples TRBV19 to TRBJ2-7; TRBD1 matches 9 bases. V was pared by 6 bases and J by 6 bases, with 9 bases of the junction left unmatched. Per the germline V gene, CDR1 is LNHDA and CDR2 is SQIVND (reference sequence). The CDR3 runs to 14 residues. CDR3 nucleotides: TGTGCCAGTAGCCCACGGACAGGGGAGGTCGAGCAGTACTTC. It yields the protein CASSPRTGEVEQYF.

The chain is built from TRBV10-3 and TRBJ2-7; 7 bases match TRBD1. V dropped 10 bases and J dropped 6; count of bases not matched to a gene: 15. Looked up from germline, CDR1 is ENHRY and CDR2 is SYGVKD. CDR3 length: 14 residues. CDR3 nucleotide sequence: TGTGCCACGAACCTAGGGGGCCAAGGCAGCGAGCAGTACTTC. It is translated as CATNLGGQGSEQYF.

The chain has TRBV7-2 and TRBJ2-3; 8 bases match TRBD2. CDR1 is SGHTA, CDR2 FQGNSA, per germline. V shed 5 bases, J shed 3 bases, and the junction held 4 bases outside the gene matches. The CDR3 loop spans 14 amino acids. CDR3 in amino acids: CASSSGLATDTQYF. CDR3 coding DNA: TGTGCCAGCAGCAGCGGACTAGCAACAGATACGCAGTATTTT.

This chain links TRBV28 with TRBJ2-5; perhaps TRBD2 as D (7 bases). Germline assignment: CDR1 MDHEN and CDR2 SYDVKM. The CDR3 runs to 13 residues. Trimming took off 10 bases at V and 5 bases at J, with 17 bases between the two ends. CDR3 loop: CATAFGGRETQYF. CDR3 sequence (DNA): TGTGCCACTGCTTTCGGGGGGCGGGAGACCCAGTACTTC.

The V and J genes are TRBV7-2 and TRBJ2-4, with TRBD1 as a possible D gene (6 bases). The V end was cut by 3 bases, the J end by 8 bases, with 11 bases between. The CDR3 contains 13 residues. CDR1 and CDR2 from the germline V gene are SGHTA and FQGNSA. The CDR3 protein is CASSFRGGDIQYF. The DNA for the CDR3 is TGTGCCAGCAGCTTCAGAGGGGGAGACATTCAGTACTTC. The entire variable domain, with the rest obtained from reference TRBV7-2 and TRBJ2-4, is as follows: GAGVSQSPSNKVTEKGKDVELRCDPISGHTALYWYRQSLGQGLEFLIYFQGNSAPDKSGLPSDRFSAERTGGSVSTLTIQRTQQEDSAVYLCASSFRGGDIQYFGAGTRLSVL.

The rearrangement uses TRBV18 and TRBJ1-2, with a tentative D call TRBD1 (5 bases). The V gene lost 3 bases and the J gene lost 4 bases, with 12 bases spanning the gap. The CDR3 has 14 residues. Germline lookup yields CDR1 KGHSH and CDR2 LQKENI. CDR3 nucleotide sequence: TGTGCCAGCTCACCGGAGGGGACCTCCTATGGCTACACCTTC. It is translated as CASSPEGTSYGYTF. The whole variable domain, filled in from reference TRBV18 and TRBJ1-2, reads NAGVMQNPRHLVRRRGQEARLRCSPMKGHSHVYWYRQLPEEGLKFMVYLQKENIIDESGMPKERFSAEFPKEGPSILRIQQVVRGDSAAYFCASSPEGTSYGYTFGSGTRLTVV.

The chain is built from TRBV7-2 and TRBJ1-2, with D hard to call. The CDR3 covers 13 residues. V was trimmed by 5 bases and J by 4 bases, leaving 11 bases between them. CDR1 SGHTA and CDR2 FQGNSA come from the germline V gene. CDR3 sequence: CASSPSRSYGYTF. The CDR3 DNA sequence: TGTGCCAGCAGCCCGAGTAGGAGCTATGGCTACACCTTC.

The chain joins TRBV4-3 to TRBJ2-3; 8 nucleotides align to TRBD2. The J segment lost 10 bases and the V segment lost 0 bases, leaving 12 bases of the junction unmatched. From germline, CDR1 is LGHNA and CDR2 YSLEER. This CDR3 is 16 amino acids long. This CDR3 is CASSQDRSSGGSPQYF. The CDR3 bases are TGCGCCAGCAGCCAAGATCGTTCGAGCGGGGGTTCGCCGCAGTATTTT.

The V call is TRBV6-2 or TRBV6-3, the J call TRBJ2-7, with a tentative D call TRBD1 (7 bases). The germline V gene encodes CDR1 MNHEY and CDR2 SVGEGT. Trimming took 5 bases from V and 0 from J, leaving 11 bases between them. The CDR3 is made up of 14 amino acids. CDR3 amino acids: CASSPRGASYEQYF. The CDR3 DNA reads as TGTGCCAGCAGTCCCAGGGGGGCCTCCTACGAGCAGTACTTC.

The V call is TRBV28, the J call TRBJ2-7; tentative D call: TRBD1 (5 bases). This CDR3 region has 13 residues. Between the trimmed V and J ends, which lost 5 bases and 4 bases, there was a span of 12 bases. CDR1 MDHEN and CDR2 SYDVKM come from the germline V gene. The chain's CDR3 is CASSRTFIYEQYF. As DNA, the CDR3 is TGTGCCAGCAGTAGGACATTTATTTACGAGCAGTACTTC.

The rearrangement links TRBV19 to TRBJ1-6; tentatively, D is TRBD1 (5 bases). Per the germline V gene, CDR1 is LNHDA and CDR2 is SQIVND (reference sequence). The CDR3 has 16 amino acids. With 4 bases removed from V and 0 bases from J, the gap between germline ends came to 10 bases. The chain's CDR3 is CASSNRQSSYNSPLHF. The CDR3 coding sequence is TGTGCCAGTAGTAACCGACAGAGCTCCTATAATTCACCCCTCCACTTT.

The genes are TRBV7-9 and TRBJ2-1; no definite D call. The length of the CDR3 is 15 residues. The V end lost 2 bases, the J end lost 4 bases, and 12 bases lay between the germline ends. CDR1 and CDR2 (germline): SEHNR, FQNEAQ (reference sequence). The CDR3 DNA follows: TGTGCCAGCAGCTTACAACTCCTACTTTACAATGAGCAGTTCTTC. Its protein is CASSLQLLLYNEQFF.

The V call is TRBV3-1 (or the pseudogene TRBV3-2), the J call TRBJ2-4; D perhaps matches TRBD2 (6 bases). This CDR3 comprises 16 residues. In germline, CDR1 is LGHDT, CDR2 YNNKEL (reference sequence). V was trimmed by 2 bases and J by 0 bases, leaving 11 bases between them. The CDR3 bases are TGTGCCAGCAGCCAAAGTGGCGGGGTAGCCAAAAACATTCAGTACTTC. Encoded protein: CASSQSGGVAKNIQYF.

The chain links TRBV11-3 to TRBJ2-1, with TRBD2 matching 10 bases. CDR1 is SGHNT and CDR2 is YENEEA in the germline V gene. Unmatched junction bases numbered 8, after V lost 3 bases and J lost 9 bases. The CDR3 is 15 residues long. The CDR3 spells CASSLIAGGIAEQFF. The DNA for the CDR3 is TGTGCCAGCAGCTTGATAGCGGGGGGTATCGCTGAGCAGTTCTTC.